A selection of T cell receptor beta chains follows, all from one sample in a study of T cell changes during pregnancy in multiple sclerosis. Produced via immunoSEQ multiplex PCR; TCRdb's table is partial and in-frame only. The data show tens of thousands of clones, 80% to 95% seen once. The specimen comprised CD4+ T cells from peripheral blood mononuclear cells, sampled before pregnancy. The receptors here all came from a female donor with multiple sclerosis, enrolled in a pregnancy study. Both conserved end residues are part of each CDR3. A D gene is named only where the DNA matches it firmly. Where a row states a size, it is once, few, many or the class of an expanded clone; other rows omit it.

D: TRBD1; size: -; V: TRBV27; J: TRBJ1-5; DNA: TGTGCCAGCAATAGAGCCGGACAGGTTGGTCAGCCCCAGCATTTT; CDR3: CASNRAGQVGQPQHF
D: TRBD1; size: -; V: TRBV7-8; J: TRBJ1-5; DNA: TGTGCCAGCAGCGCAGAGGGGACAGTCAAAAATCAGCCCCAGCATTTT; CDR3: CASSAEGTVKNQPQHF
D: TRBD2; size: -; V: TRBV28; J: TRBJ2-1; DNA: TGTGCCAGCAGCCGACTAGCGGGAGGCTCTGAGCAGTTCTTC; CDR3: CASSRLAGGSEQFF
D: -; size: -; V: TRBV7-9; J: TRBJ1-2; DNA: TGTGCCAGCAGCTTAGAGGGGTATGGCTACACCTTC; CDR3: CASSLEGYGYTF
D: TRBD1; size: once; V: TRBV28; J: TRBJ2-7; DNA: TGTGCCAGCAGTCCAATCCCGGTCGGGACAGGGTCCATCTACGAGCAGTACTTC; CDR3: CASSPIPVGTGSIYEQYF
D: TRBD1; size: -; V: TRBV5-1; J: TRBJ2-2; DNA: TGCGCCAGCAGCAGGTCGGGACAGGCGATCACCGGGGAGCTGTTTTTT; CDR3: CASSRSGQAITGELFF
D: -; size: -; V: TRBV5-1; J: TRBJ1-1; DNA: TGCGCCAGCAGCTTCCGGTCGAACACTGAAGCTTTCTTT; CDR3: CASSFRSNTEAFF
D: TRBD1; size: -; V: TRBV5-1; J: TRBJ1-5; DNA: TGCGCCAGCATCCGTGCAGGGGGCAAAGGCAATCAGCCCCAGCATTTT; CDR3: CASIRAGGKGNQPQHF
D: TRBD1; size: -; V: TRBV6-6; J: TRBJ2-2; DNA: TGTGCCAGCAGTTATTTGGGACAGGGGATCGGGGAGCTGTTTTTT; CDR3: CASSYLGQGIGELFF
D: TRBD2; size: -; V: TRBV7-2; J: TRBJ2-1; DNA: TGTGCCAGCAGCTTAGGGGGGGGGAGTTTTAATGAGCAGTTCTTC; CDR3: CASSLGGGSFNEQFF
D: -; size: -; V: TRBV19; J: TRBJ1-3; DNA: TGTGCCAGTAGGGCGGGGGCCTCTGGAAACACCATATATTTT; CDR3: CASRAGASGNTIYF
D: TRBD1; size: -; V: TRBV7-9; J: TRBJ1-5; DNA: TGTGCCAGCAGCTTAACAGGGGGAAACAATCAGCCCCAGCATTTT; CDR3: CASSLTGGNNQPQHF
D: -; size: -; V: TRBV12-5; J: TRBJ2-1; DNA: TGTGCTAGTGGTCCCGGACAGACCGAGCGCTACAATGAGCAGTTCTTC; CDR3: CASGPGQTERYNEQFF
D: TRBD1; size: -; V: TRBV28; J: TRBJ1-5; DNA: TGTGCCAGCAGTTTAACCACAGGGGGGAATCAGCCCCAGCATTTT; CDR3: CASSLTTGGNQPQHF
D: TRBD1; size: -; V: TRBV18; J: TRBJ2-7; DNA: TGTGCCAGCTCACCACTGGGACAGGCCTACGAGCAGTACTTC; CDR3: CASSPLGQAYEQYF
D: -; size: -; V: TRBV7-2; J: TRBJ2-7; DNA: TGTGCCAGCAGCTCTAGGAGGTCGGCGACCTACGAGCAGTACTTC; CDR3: CASSSRRSATYEQYF
D: TRBD1; size: -; V: TRBV7-3; J: TRBJ2-3; DNA: TGTGCCAGCAGCTGGGACAGGGGCACAGATACGCAGTATTTT; CDR3: CASSWDRGTDTQYF
D: -; size: -; V: TRBV18; J: TRBJ2-2; DNA: TGTGCCAGCTCACAGGGGTCCGGGGAGCTGTTTTTT; CDR3: CASSQGSGELFF
D: -; size: few; V: TRBV20-1; J: TRBJ1-1; DNA: TGCAGTGCTACGTACACTGAAGCTTTCTTT; CDR3: CSATYTEAFF
D: -; size: -; V: TRBV27; J: TRBJ2-3; DNA: TGTGCCAGTAGGGTGTGGGGGGACACAGATACGCAGTATTTT; CDR3: CASRVWGDTDTQYF
D: -; size: -; V: TRBV18; J: TRBJ2-1; DNA: TGTGCCAGCTCACCCCGTGCCCGGAGCTCCTACAATGAGCAGTTCTTC; CDR3: CASSPRARSSYNEQFF
D: TRBD1; size: -; V: TRBV30; J: TRBJ1-5; DNA: TGTGCCTGGAGCCCGGGACAGGGGCCTCAGCCCCAGCATTTT; CDR3: CAWSPGQGPQPQHF
D: TRBD1; size: -; V: TRBV7-9; J: TRBJ1-2; DNA: TGTGCCAGCACCCTGGGACAGGGGGCCGGGGGCTACACCTTC; CDR3: CASTLGQGAGGYTF
D: TRBD2; size: -; V: TRBV6-5; J: TRBJ2-1; DNA: TGTGCCAGCAGTTACTCGCCTAGCGGGGGGCAAAATGAGCAGTTCTTC; CDR3: CASSYSPSGGQNEQFF
D: -; size: -; V: TRBV28; J: TRBJ2-2; DNA: TGTGCCAGCTCTATTACTACTTTGAACACCGGGGAGCTGTTTTTT; CDR3: CASSITTLNTGELFF
D: -; size: -; V: TRBV7-2; J: TRBJ2-5; DNA: TGTGCCAGCAGCCAGGCCGAGACCCAGTACTTC; CDR3: CASSQAETQYF
D: TRBD2; size: -; V: TRBV4-3; J: TRBJ2-3; DNA: TGCGCCAGCAGCCAGCCAGCGGGGGCCACAGATGCGCAGTATTTT; CDR3: CASSQPAGATDAQYF
D: -; size: once; V: TRBV5-6; J: TRBJ2-3; DNA: TGTGCCAGCAGCTTCATGGGAGCAGATACGCAGTATTTT; CDR3: CASSFMGADTQYF
D: TRBD2; size: -; V: TRBV11-2; J: TRBJ2-4; DNA: TGTGCCAGCAGCCCGGGAGGGACAAGGGACATTCAGTACTTC; CDR3: CASSPGGTRDIQYF
D: TRBD1; size: -; V: TRBV6-5; J: TRBJ1-3; DNA: TGTGCCAGCAGTTTCGCGGGACAGGGGGAAAACACCATATATTTT; CDR3: CASSFAGQGENTIYF
D: TRBD2; size: -; V: TRBV7-2; J: TRBJ2-1; DNA: TGTGCCAGCATCCTGAGGGGAGGGCTGACTAATGAGCAGTTCTTC; CDR3: CASILRGGLTNEQFF
D: TRBD1; size: once; V: TRBV18; J: TRBJ1-2; DNA: TGTGCCAGCTCTCTTGGGACAGGGTCGAATGGCTACACCTTC; CDR3: CASSLGTGSNGYTF
D: -; size: -; V: TRBV14; J: TRBJ2-5; DNA: TGTGCCAGCAGCCAAGTAACGGGGGTCGGTCAAGAGACCCAGTACTTC; CDR3: CASSQVTGVGQETQYF
D: TRBD1; size: -; V: TRBV2; J: TRBJ1-2; DNA: TGTGCCAGCAGTGAACCACAAGGACAGGCTTATGGCTACACCTTC; CDR3: CASSEPQGQAYGYTF
D: -; size: -; V: TRBV4-1; J: TRBJ1-1; DNA: TGCGCCAGCAGCCAAGAAATCTTCGGGGGTCGGGTGAACACTGAAGCTTTCTTT; CDR3: CASSQEIFGGRVNTEAFF
D: TRBD2; size: -; V: TRBV2; J: TRBJ2-4; DNA: TGTGCCGCCAAGGCGGGGGGTGGAAACATTCAGTACTTC; CDR3: CAAKAGGGNIQYF
D: TRBD1; size: -; V: TRBV6-5; J: TRBJ1-2; DNA: TGTGCCAGCAGTTACACAGGGGGGGCCTATGGCTACACCTTC; CDR3: CASSYTGGAYGYTF
D: -; size: -; V: TRBV5-6; J: TRBJ1-3; DNA: TGTGCCAGCAGCCAACCCAGCCAGGTCACCTCTGGAAACACCATATATTTT; CDR3: CASSQPSQVTSGNTIYF
D: -; size: -; V: TRBV12-5; J: TRBJ1-1; DNA: TGTGCTAGTGGTTTGGTATCCGTGAACACTGAAGCTTTCTTT; CDR3: CASGLVSVNTEAFF
D: -; size: -; V: TRBV28; J: TRBJ2-7; DNA: TGTGCCAGCAGATCCTACTTGGGGGCTAGCTACGAGCAGTACTTC; CDR3: CASRSYLGASYEQYF
D: TRBD2; size: -; V: TRBV28; J: TRBJ2-1; DNA: TGTGCCAGCAGTGGGGGACTAGCGACTTACAATGAGCAGTTCTTC; CDR3: CASSGGLATYNEQFF
D: -; size: once; V: TRBV2; J: TRBJ2-5; DNA: TGTGCCAGCAGTGAGGCGGGCCTACAAGAGACCCAGTACTTC; CDR3: CASSEAGLQETQYF
D: -; size: -; V: TRBV18; J: TRBJ1-5; DNA: TGTGCCAGCTCACCACAGAACGAGCAACAGCCCCAGCATTTT; CDR3: CASSPQNEQQPQHF
D: -; size: -; V: TRBV15; J: TRBJ1-6; DNA: TGTGCCACCAGCAGAGGGCGGGCTGGGAATTCACCCCTCCACTTT; CDR3: CATSRGRAGNSPLHF
D: -; size: -; V: TRBV16; J: TRBJ1-5; DNA: TGTGCCAGCAGCCGGGGAGGGAATCAGCCCCAGCATTTT; CDR3: CASSRGGNQPQHF
D: -; size: -; V: TRBV9; J: TRBJ1-6; DNA: TGTGCCAGCAGCGCCGGAGGGGGGGGGACTGTTTCACCCCTCCACTTT; CDR3: CASSAGGGGTVSPLHF
D: TRBD1; size: -; V: TRBV27; J: TRBJ2-7; DNA: TGTGCCAGCAGTATAGGACTTACAGGGGTCGAGCAGTACTTC; CDR3: CASSIGLTGVEQYF
D: TRBD1; size: -; V: TRBV18; J: TRBJ1-5; DNA: TGTGCCAGCTCACCACAGACAGGGGGCGGGGATTCGCCCCAGCATTTT; CDR3: CASSPQTGGGDSPQHF
D: -; size: -; V: TRBV5-5; J: TRBJ1-1; DNA: TGTGCCAGCAGCCAGCGGGGGGATCTTATTTCGAACACTGAAGCTTTCTTT; CDR3: CASSQRGDLISNTEAFF
D: -; size: -; V: TRBV28; J: TRBJ2-3; DNA: TGTGCCAGCAGTTTATTGGCGGGCCCAATAAGCACAGATACGCAGTATTTT; CDR3: CASSLLAGPISTDTQYF
D: -; size: few; V: TRBV6-5; J: TRBJ1-2; DNA: TGTGCCAGCAGTTACTCGGGGGGGCCCTATGGCTACACCTTC; CDR3: CASSYSGGPYGYTF
D: TRBD1; size: -; V: TRBV5-8; J: TRBJ1-1; DNA: TGTGCCAGCAGCTGGATCGTGGACAGGGAAGCTTTCTTT; CDR3: CASSWIVDREAFF
D: -; size: -; V: TRBV11-3; J: TRBJ2-3; DNA: TGTGCCAGCAGCTCGGGGAGGCCCACAGATACGCAGTATTTT; CDR3: CASSSGRPTDTQYF
D: -; size: -; V: TRBV21-1; J: TRBJ2-5; DNA: TGTGCCAGCATAAAAGGGGCGGAAGAGACCCAGTACTTC; CDR3: CASIKGAEETQYF